The clone carrying this T cell receptor (beta chain) showed up just once. This record belongs to a study of OX40 agonist ivuxolimab in advanced cancers. Study at large: People in dose escalation had one of these cancers: hepatocellular carcinoma, melanoma, renal cell or head and neck cancer.

V was pared by 4 bases and J by 0 bases, with 12 bases between. In germline, CDR1 is SGHRS, CDR2 YFSETQ. The CDR3 is made up of 15 amino acids. Generated by immunoSEQ multiplex PCR, the TCRdb table keeps only in-frame clones and is missing some. The table shows approximately 58,000 clones, with approximately 84% occurring only once. The chain links TRBV5-1 to TRBJ2-3, with D perhaps given as TRBD1 or TRBD2 (5 bases each). The specimen comprised CD4+ or CD8+ T cells sorted from blood, sampled in a trial of the OX40 agonist ivuxolimab. This receptor was identified in an adult with an advanced solid tumor such as melanoma, head and neck, liver or kidney cancer. CDR3 bases: TGCGCCAGCAGCCTGCCGGGACCAAGCACAGATACGCAGTATTTT. This translates into CASSLPGPSTDTQYF.